The entry below gives a single T cell receptor beta chain sequence along with its context. The CDR3 extends over 14 amino acids. Germline V CDR1 and CDR2: MGHRA, YSYEKL. V was shortened by 6 bases and J by 4 bases, with 15 bases between the two germline ends. The data were obtained in a study of blood T cell repertoires in COVID-19. Whole-study context: The United States, Italy and Spain provided the acute and convalescent COVID-19 samples.

Libraries were prepared by immunoSEQ multiplex PCR; TCRdb keeps only in-frame clonotypes and omits some of them. The table lists approximately 330,000 clones, approximately 86% of them singletons. Participants spanned ages roughly 18 to 95 years and resided in roughly 22 US areas. The source is a woman aged 40 to 55 with acute COVID-19. The sample consisted of PBMCs or T cells enriched from blood (not recorded which). This chain links TRBV4-1 with TRBJ1-1; tentatively, D is TRBD1 (6 bases). CDR3 residues: CASRGHLKGTEAFF. In DNA, the CDR3 is TGCGCCAGCAGGGGACACCTCAAAGGCACTGAAGCTTTCTTT.